Presented here are 23 T cell receptor beta chains from one specimen sequenced in a study of molecular identifiers for immune sequencing clone quantification. TCRdb reprocessed the PCR reads via MiXCR and lists one record per CDR3 protein. The repertoire holds around 40,000 distinct CDR3 sequences, with about 19% as singletons. The sequencing sample was made of naive CD8+ T cells from blood, with Jurkat cell RNA spiked in. Sample subset: FACS-sorted CD8+CD4-CCR7+CD45RA+ naive T cells. The receptors here all came from a human donor in good health. Some libraries in this study had Jurkat cell RNA spiked in.

As for this clonotype: With a much larger clone just one base away, this may be a read error. This chain connects TRBV19 to TRBJ2-5; D remains unclear. Per germline, CDR1 LNHDA and CDR2 SQIVND (reference sequence). The CDR3 extends over 13 amino acids. The CDR3 protein is CASSGGYQEAQYF. CDR3 coding DNA: TGTGCCAGTAGCGGTGGGTACCAAGAGGCCCAGTACTTC.

This clonotype was seen at least ten times. The rearrangement uses TRBV7-9 and TRBJ1-4; 7 nucleotides line up with TRBD1. The germline V gene encodes CDR1 SEHNR and CDR2 FQNEAQ (reference sequence). The J segment lost 5 bases and the V segment lost 5 bases, leaving 11 bases of the junction unmatched. The CDR3 has 16 amino acids. The CDR3 coding sequence is TGTGCCAGCAGCCCGGATCGACAGGGCACAAATGAAAAACTGTTTTTT. Translated: CASSPDRQGTNEKLFF.

This clonotype was counted at least ten times. This rearrangement joins TRBV4-1 to TRBJ2-3, with 8 positions matching TRBD1. Germline V gene lookup returns CDR1 MGHRA and CDR2 YSYEKL. The V gene end was trimmed by 1 base and the J gene end by 3 bases; junction bases not matched to a gene: 6. The CDR3 has 16 amino acids. The chain's CDR3 is CASSQAGGASTDTQYF. The DNA of the CDR3 is TGCGCCAGCAGCCAAGCAGGGGGCGCGAGTACAGATACGCAGTATTTT.

This clonotype has ten or more counts. The V gene is TRBV2, the J gene TRBJ2-3; unclear D gene. There are 14 residues in the CDR3. Germline CDR1 and CDR2: SNHLY and FYNNEI. Trimming stripped 8 bases from V and 0 bases from J, with 12 bases between. The CDR3 DNA reads TGTGCCAGCGAACCCGCGCTAAGCACAGATACGCAGTATTTT. Protein sequence: CASEPALSTDTQYF.

This clonotype occurred many times. This rearrangement joins TRBV12-3 or TRBV12-4 to TRBJ2-5; 16 positions agree with TRBD2. Trimming took 4 bases from V and 5 from J; bases not matched to a gene: 4. This CDR3 is 16 amino acids long. CDR3 nucleotides: TGTGCCAGCAGTTCCGGGACTAGCGGGGGGGGCGAGACCCAGTACTTC. It codes for CASSSGTSGGGETQYF.

Ten or more counts support this clonotype. The genes are TRBV10-3 and TRBJ2-3; 9 positions agree with TRBD1. The CDR3 contains 15 residues. Germline lookup yields CDR1 ENHRY and CDR2 SYGVKD. Germline trimming cut 4 bases from V and 0 bases from J; bases unmatched to any gene: 2. The CDR3 DNA reads as TGTGCCATCAGTGGTGACAGGGGGAGCACAGATACGCAGTATTTT. Translation gives CAISGDRGSTDTQYF.

Details on this clonotype: This sequence may be a read error, since a much larger clone differs from it by one base. The V and J genes are TRBV19 and TRBJ2-1; no reliable D call. CDR3 length equals 13 residues. CDR1 LNHDA and CDR2 SQIVND come from the germline V gene (reference sequence). The CDR3 is CASGIAGYNEQFF. DNA of the CDR3: TGTGCCAGTGGTATAGCCGGCTACAATGAGCAGTTCTTC.

This clonotype has ten or more counts. The genes are TRBV20-1 and TRBJ2-4; 11 bases agree with TRBD2. V was pared by 0 bases and J by 9 bases, with 1 base of the junction left unmatched. The CDR3 loop spans 13 amino acids. The germline V gene encodes CDR1 DFQATT and CDR2 SNEGSKA (reference sequence). The CDR3 loop reads CSARDGLAGIQYF. The CDR3, as DNA: TGCAGTGCTAGAGATGGACTAGCGGGCATTCAGTACTTC.

This clonotype has at least ten counts. The chain employs TRBV7-9 and TRBJ1-4, with D possibly TRBD1 on 5 matching bases. Germline CDR1 SEHNR, CDR2 FQNEAQ (reference sequence). Trimming left V 5 bases short and J 10 bases short, with 17 bases between. CDR3 length equals 14 residues. The CDR3 region is CASSPWDWSAKLFF. The CDR3 coding sequence is TGTGCCAGCAGCCCCTGGGACTGGAGTGCAAAACTGTTTTTT.

The table lists this clonotype with many counts. This chain connects TRBV7-9 to TRBJ2-1, with D possibly called TRBD1 or TRBD2 (5 bases each). The germline V gene encodes CDR1 SEHNR and CDR2 FQNEAQ (reference sequence). The CDR3 is 12 amino acids. V lost 6 bases, J lost 9 bases, and 12 bases lay in between. CDR3 in amino acids: CASSLGTSEQFF. CDR3 DNA: TGTGCCAGCAGTCTTGGGACCAGTGAGCAGTTCTTC.

At least ten counts were recorded for this clonotype. The chain employs TRBV10-3 and TRBJ1-6, with a tentative D call TRBD1 (5 bases). Trimming pared 8 bases from V and 4 bases from J, leaving 18 bases between. The V gene's germline CDR1 is ENHRY and CDR2 SYGVKD. The CDR3 runs 16 residues. CDR3 DNA: TGTGCCATCGGTATAGAGGGGAAGGGGTATAATTCACCCCTCCACTTT. Translated, it gives CAIGIEGKGYNSPLHF.

This clonotype was recorded at least ten times. The chain carries TRBV20-1 and TRBJ1-1; D unclear. The CDR3 contains 13 residues. Germline V gives CDR1 DFQATT, CDR2 SNEGSKA (reference sequence). With 3 bases removed from V and 1 base from J, the gap between germline ends came to 9 bases. This CDR3 reads CSARRLGNTEAFF. Written as DNA, the CDR3 is TGCAGTGCTAGGCGCTTGGGGAACACTGAAGCTTTCTTT.

The sample holds many counts of this clonotype. V usage is TRBV5-5 and J usage is TRBJ1-1; 8 bases line up with TRBD1. V lost 3 bases to trimming and J lost 2 bases; unmatched junction nucleotides: 6. The germline V gene has CDR1 SGHKS and CDR2 YYEKEE (reference sequence). The CDR3 is 15 residues long. CDR3 in amino acids: CASSWGQDINTEAFF. The CDR3 DNA sequence: TGTGCCAGCAGCTGGGGACAGGATATAAACACTGAAGCTTTCTTT.

This clonotype was seen at least ten times. This chain uses TRBV6-5 with TRBJ2-3, with TRBD1 matching over 8 bases. The CDR3 spans 14 residues. Looked up from germline, CDR1 is MNHEY and CDR2 is SVGAGI. Unmatched junction bases numbered 5, after V lost 6 bases and J lost 3 bases. The DNA for the CDR3 is TGTGCCAGCAGCCCTTGGACAGGGACAGATACGCAGTATTTT. Amino acids: CASSPWTGTDTQYF.

To note about this clonotype: At one end, the junction sequence differs from germline, possibly due to a read error. This rearrangement joins TRBV5-3 to TRBJ2-5; D is unclear. TRBV5-3 falls under the ORF class, with uncertain function. The CDR3 spans 15 residues. DNA for the CDR3: TGTGCCAGCAGCTTGAGTTTTGCTTCACAAGAGACCCAGTACTTC. As protein: CASSLSFASQETQYF.

The sample holds many counts of this clonotype. The chain joins TRBV19 to TRBJ2-7; D not resolved. Per the germline V gene, CDR1 is LNHDA and CDR2 is SQIVND (reference sequence). The CDR3 is 12 residues long. Between the trimmed V and J ends, which lost 5 bases and 0 bases, there was a span of 5 bases. The CDR3 sequence: CASSPGSYEQYF. CDR3 DNA: TGTGCCAGTAGTCCCGGCTCCTACGAGCAGTACTTC.

This clonotype was seen many times. The chain joins TRBV7-6 to TRBJ2-7; perhaps D is TRBD1 or TRBD2 (5 bases each). V was cut by 5 bases and J by 0 bases, with 14 bases left in between. The V gene's germline CDR1 is SGHVS and CDR2 FNYEAQ. This CDR3 comprises 15 residues. The CDR3 DNA is TGTGCCAGCAGCGGCGCCGGTGGGGGCTCCTACGAGCAGTACTTC. Its protein product is CASSGAGGGSYEQYF.

This clonotype showed up many times. The rearrangement uses TRBV6-5 and TRBJ2-3; D perhaps matches TRBD2 (6 bases). The CDR3 is 15 residues long. V was trimmed by 0 bases and J by 4 bases, leaving 11 bases between them. In germline, CDR1 is MNHEY, CDR2 SVGAGI. CDR3 amino acids: CASSYSGLNPDTQYF. The CDR3 DNA follows: TGTGCCAGCAGTTACTCAGGACTAAACCCAGATACGCAGTATTTT.

This chain joins TRBV27 and TRBJ1-2; D is possibly TRBD1 (6 bases). Trimming removed 3 bases at V and 0 bases at J, with 11 bases between. The CDR3 loop spans 15 amino acids. The germline V gene has CDR1 MNHEY and CDR2 SMNVEV (reference sequence). CDR3 nucleotide sequence: TGTGCCAGCAGTTTCGGGGACACCCCTAACTATGGCTACACCTTC. Translated, it gives CASSFGDTPNYGYTF.

This clonotype was seen at least ten times. This chain uses TRBV6-5 with TRBJ1-1, with no clear D. Trimming shortened V by 5 bases and J by 5 bases, and 12 bases separated the two germline ends. Germline CDR1 reads MNHEY; CDR2 reads SVGAGI. The CDR3 spans 13 residues. DNA of the CDR3: TGTGCCAGCAGTCGCCTAATAAGTACTGAAGCTTTCTTT. This gives the protein CASSRLISTEAFF.

This chain links TRBV7-2 with TRBJ2-1; D is uncertain. CDR3 length equals 14 residues. Per the germline V gene, CDR1 is SGHTA and CDR2 is FQGNSA. V gave up 2 bases and J gave up 7 bases, with 12 bases separating them. The CDR3 bases are TGTGCCAGCAGCTTAATTCTTCCTGGTAATGAGCAGTTCTTC. Translation: CASSLILPGNEQFF.

This clonotype has a count of ten or more. This CDR3 is CASSSPTGSPGELFF. The DNA of the CDR3 is TGTGCCAGCAGCTCTCCTACAGGGAGCCCCGGGGAGCTGTTTTTT. V is TRBV7-9 and J is TRBJ2-2; possible D gene TRBD1, 6 bases. This CDR3 comprises 15 residues. In germline, CDR1 is SEHNR, CDR2 FQNEAQ (reference sequence). V shed 4 bases and J shed 6 bases, with 15 bases lying between them. Full variable domain (remainder filled in from reference TRBV7-9 and TRBJ2-2): DTGVSQNPRHKITKRGQNVTFRCDPISEHNRLYWYRQTLGQGPEFLTYFQNEAQLEKSRLLSDRFSAERPKGSFSTLEIQRTEQGDSAMYLCASSSPTGSPGELFFGEGSRLTVL.

Details on this clonotype: This clone may be a read error of a much larger clone one base away. The J gene is TRBJ2-6, the V gene TRBV21-1; TRBD1 reflects the table's D call only, with no check against the DNA. TRBV21-1 is termed a pseudogene. The CDR3 length is 22 residues. Here the CDR3 DNA reads TGTGCCAGCAGCAACGTACCCCGGGACACTTTGATCCCAGTTGGTGGGGCCAACGTCCTGACTTTC. Protein product: CASSNVPRDTLIPVGGANVLTF.